This TCR beta chain was identified in a study of blood T cell repertoires in COVID-19. Study-level information: Researchers got acute and convalescent COVID-19 samples from the United States, Italy and Spain.

V lost 0 bases to trimming and J lost 4 bases, with 4 bases between them. Germline V gene sequence: CDR1 SGHVS, CDR2 FQNEAQ. The CDR3 runs to 13 residues. Original processing notes: Cell counts per sample came from amplifying reference gene primers. Generated by immunoSEQ multiplex PCR, the TCRdb table keeps only in-frame clones and is missing some. V and J calls and clone size are those listed in that table; D and trimming were worked out from the DNA. The data hold some 200,000 clones, with almost 85% observed a single time. V gene TRBV7-8 combines with J gene TRBJ1-5, with D uncertain. Source material: peripheral blood. The source of this sequence is a woman aged 50 to 60 with active or convalescent COVID-19. DNA for the CDR3: TGTGCCAGCAGCTTAGCGCGTAATCAGCCCCAGCATTTT. Encoded protein: CASSLARNQPQHF.